These T cell receptor beta chains were read from a single sample in a study of shared clonotypes between healthy human individuals. Here immunoSEQ multiplex PCR was the method, and the copy in TCRdb shows in-frame clones only, minus some. The sample consists of about 1 million clones, roughly 75% of them appearing once. Sequenced material: memory CD4+ T cells sorted from blood. The receptors were sampled from a man aged 18 to 30 in good health. Each CDR3 is given with its conserved first and last residue. D genes are given only for firm matches. The size entry is marked missing in some rows and otherwise reads once, few, many or a size class.

J | D | V | size | CDR3 | DNA
TRBJ2-1 | - | TRBV4-2 | - | CASSQDSTNEQFF | TGTGCCAGCAGCCAAGATTCTACGAATGAGCAGTTCTTC
TRBJ2-3 | - | TRBV28 | - | CASSALGSTDTQYF | TGTGCCAGCAGTGCCTTAGGAAGCACAGATACGCAGTATTTT
TRBJ2-7 | TRBD1 | TRBV6-5 | - | CASSYGLGQAYEQYF | TGTGCCAGCAGTTACGGTCTAGGACAGGCCTACGAGCAGTACTTC
TRBJ2-5 | - | TRBV5-5 | - | CASSLASPETQYF | TGTGCCAGCAGCTTGGCTAGCCCTGAGACCCAGTACTTC
TRBJ1-3 | - | TRBV19 | - | CASSIAAGFTGNTIYF | TGTGCCAGTAGTATAGCAGCGGGGTTTACTGGAAACACCATATATTTT
TRBJ2-1 | - | TRBV19 | - | CASSKEPGDNEQFF | TGTGCCAGTAGTAAGGAACCGGGGGACAATGAGCAGTTCTTC
TRBJ1-6 | - | TRBV5-6 | - | CASSGQGRPNSPLHF | TGTGCCAGCAGCGGGCAGGGACGGCCTAATTCACCCCTCCACTTT
TRBJ2-7 | - | TRBV6-5 | - | CASRRDSGRGEQYF | TGTGCCAGCAGACGGGATTCAGGAAGAGGCGAGCAGTACTTC
TRBJ1-2 | - | TRBV2 | - | CASSERVTGYGYTF | TGTGCCAGCAGTGAAAGGGTGACGGGCTATGGCTACACCTTC
TRBJ2-7 | - | TRBV7-2 | - | CASSLGQLGEQYF | TGTGCCAGCAGCTTAGGTCAGCTCGGGGAGCAGTACTTC
TRBJ2-7 | - | TRBV7-2 | - | CASSLEVASGEQYF | TGTGCCAGCAGCTTAGAGGTGGCCAGCGGCGAGCAGTACTTC
TRBJ2-1 | - | TRBV28 | - | CASYGGSSYNEQFF | TGTGCCAGCTATGGGGGGAGCTCCTACAATGAGCAGTTCTTC
TRBJ2-3 | TRBD1 | TRBV6-1 | few | CASMLRTGGTQYF | TGTGCCAGCATGCTTCGGACAGGGGGCACGCAGTATTTT
TRBJ1-2 | - | TRBV5-1 | once | CASSQDFNYGYTF | TGCGCCAGCAGCCAAGACTTTAACTATGGCTACACCTTC
TRBJ1-1 | - | TRBV7-9 | - | CASSSQPGPGIVPEAFF | TGTGCCAGCAGCTCCCAACCAGGGCCGGGGATCGTTCCTGAAGCTTTCTTT
TRBJ1-2 | - | TRBV19 | - | CASSALGAAKGYTF | TGTGCCAGTAGTGCCCTGGGGGCAGCGAAAGGCTACACCTTC
TRBJ2-7 | - | TRBV6-6 | once | CASQNLGGSYEQYF | TGTGCCAGCCAAAATCTAGGGGGGTCCTACGAGCAGTACTTC
TRBJ1-3 | - | TRBV2 | - | CASNGRTFSGNTIYF | TGTGCCAGCAATGGCAGGACCTTCTCTGGAAACACCATATATTTT
TRBJ1-4 | TRBD1 | TRBV4-3 | many | CASSQGEDRGNEKLFF | TGCGCCAGCAGCCAAGGGGAGGACAGGGGTAATGAAAAACTGTTTTTT
TRBJ1-5 | - | TRBV4-2 | - | CASSPLFSGGQPQHF | TGTGCCAGCAGCCCCCTATTCTCCGGAGGCCAGCCCCAGCATTTT
TRBJ1-5 | - | TRBV7-6 | few | CASSSTRDQPQHF | TGTGCCAGCAGCTCAACCCGTGATCAGCCCCAGCATTTT
TRBJ1-2 | - | TRBV5-8 | - | CASRGRGLYGYTF | TGTGCCAGCAGAGGGCGGGGCCTCTATGGCTACACCTTC
TRBJ2-7 | - | TRBV5-1 | many | CASSPASYEQYF | TGCGCCAGCAGCCCGGCCTCCTACGAGCAGTACTTC
TRBJ2-1 | - | TRBV6-5 | - | CASSQTGNEQFF | TGTGCCAGCAGTCAAACAGGGAATGAGCAGTTCTTC
TRBJ1-5 | - | TRBV19 | - | CASSIERNSNQPQHF | TGTGCCAGTAGTATAGAACGGAATAGCAATCAGCCCCAGCATTTT
TRBJ2-2 | - | TRBV4-1 | - | CASSQWDPGELFF | TGCGCCAGCAGCCAATGGGACCCCGGGGAGCTGTTTTTT
TRBJ2-3 | - | TRBV7-3 | - | CASSPHQSKHTDTQYF | TGTGCCAGCAGCCCCCATCAGAGCAAACACACAGATACGCAGTATTTT
TRBJ2-2 | - | TRBV4-1 | - | CASSPGPLALYTGELFF | TGCGCCAGCAGCCCCGGTCCTCTAGCGCTATATACCGGGGAGCTGTTTTTT
TRBJ2-7 | TRBD2 | TRBV7-3 | - | CASSLKASGPYEQYF | TGTGCCAGCAGCTTAAAGGCTAGCGGCCCCTACGAGCAGTACTTC
TRBJ2-5 | TRBD2 | TRBV7-2 | - | CASSRTSGGAGQETQYF | TGTGCCAGCAGCCGGACTAGCGGGGGGGCGGGACAAGAGACCCAGTACTTC
TRBJ1-3 | - | TRBV27 | many | CASSITGSSGNTIYF | TGTGCCAGCAGTATCACAGGGAGCTCTGGAAACACCATATATTTT